The source of this TCR beta chain is a study of blood T cell repertoires in COVID-19. Study-level background: T cells, B-cell-depleted T cells, or PBMCs supplied cDNA or gDNA.

CDR1 LNHDA and CDR2 SQIVND come from the germline V gene (reference sequence). The CDR3 runs to 12 residues. The junction had 2 bases not matched to a gene; V was cut back by 8 bases and J by 4 bases. Original data processing: Reference gene primer amplification gave estimated nucleated cell counts. Data came from immunoSEQ multiplex PCR; TCRdb stores just in-frame clones and leaves some out. The V and J calls and clone size are taken from that table; D and trimming were inferred from the DNA. The table shows 130,000 to 150,000 clones, with approximately 91% occurring only once. Sequencing input: peripheral blood. The chain links TRBV19 to TRBJ1-5, with 7 bases matching TRBD1. The sequence came from a man aged 65 to 79 with acute or convalescent COVID-19. This CDR3 reads CASGTDNQPQHF. CDR3 sequence (DNA): TGTGCCAGTGGGACAGATAATCAGCCCCAGCATTTT.